This T cell receptor (beta chain) came from a study of immune heterogeneity within non-small cell lung tumors. Template material for each sample was about 0.55 ug of bulk tumor genomic DNA. Surgeons took several biopsies per primary tumor, spaced far apart, during surgery. The patients were newly diagnosed with non-small cell lung cancer, had not been treated, and had curative surgery. CDR3 of TCR beta was amplified by multiplex PCR that used 32 V and 13 J primers. TCRdb used MiXCR to reprocess the multiplex PCR reads, holding one entry per CDR3 protein. The table shows approximately 4,600 distinct CDR3 sequences, with 35% to 45% occurring only once. The CDR3 runs 16 residues. The trim removed 4 bases at V and 5 bases at J, leaving 9 bases unmatched. The germline V gene encodes CDR1 SGHRS and CDR2 YFSETQ.

V and J are TRBV5-1 and TRBJ2-7, with TRBD2 matching over 13 bases. The TCR originated in a woman in her forties or fifties with non-small cell lung cancer. Material: lung tumor tissue. The CDR3 coding sequence is TGCGCCAGCAGCAGAGGGACTAGCGGGAACTCTAACGAGCAGTACTTC. Translation: CASSRGTSGNSNEQYF.